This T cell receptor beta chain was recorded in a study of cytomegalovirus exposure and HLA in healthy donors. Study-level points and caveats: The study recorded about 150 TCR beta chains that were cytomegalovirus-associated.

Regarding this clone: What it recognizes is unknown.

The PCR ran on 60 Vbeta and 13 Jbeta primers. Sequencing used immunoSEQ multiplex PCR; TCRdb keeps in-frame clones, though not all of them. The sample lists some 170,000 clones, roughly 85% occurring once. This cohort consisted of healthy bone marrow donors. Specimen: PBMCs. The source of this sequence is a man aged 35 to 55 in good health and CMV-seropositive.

CDR3 nucleotides: TGTGCCAGCAGTGAAATAGCGGGCCTCTACGAGCAGTACTTC. Encoded protein: CASSEIAGLYEQYF. This chain uses TRBV6-1 with TRBJ2-7, with TRBD2 matching over 7 bases. The V and J ends lost 2 bases and 3 bases, in that order; junction bases with no gene match: 4. Looked up from germline, CDR1 is MNHNS and CDR2 is SASEGT. This CDR3 region has 14 residues.